These T cell receptor beta chains were read from a single sample in a study of blood T cell repertoires in COVID-19. Some clones are missing from TCRdb's copy, which holds only in-frame ones; the method was immunoSEQ multiplex PCR. The data show about 130,000 clones, more than 75% seen once. The specimen sequenced was peripheral blood. The receptors were sampled from a woman aged 70-85 years with COVID-19, enrolled during active disease. Both conserved end residues are part of each CDR3. A D gene is named only where the DNA matches it firmly. Size is stated for part of the rows, as once, few or many counts, or as a class when the clone is expanded.

V: TRBV4-2; size: -; D: -; J: TRBJ2-1; CDR3: CASSQDPQLGGEQFF; DNA: TGTGCCAGCAGCCAAGATCCGCAATTGGGCGGGGAGCAGTTCTTC
V: TRBV28; size: -; D: -; J: TRBJ2-7; CDR3: CARTADSDYEQYF; DNA: TGTGCCAGGACTGCGGACAGCGACTACGAGCAGTACTTC
V: TRBV9; size: -; D: -; J: TRBJ1-2; CDR3: CASSVEQAGGYTF; DNA: TGTGCCAGCAGCGTAGAACAGGCTGGTGGCTACACCTTC
V: TRBV6-2/TRBV6-3; size: -; D: -; J: TRBJ1-1; CDR3: CASSRQEMNTEAFF; DNA: TGTGCCAGCAGCCGACAGGAAATGAACACTGAAGCTTTCTTT
V: TRBV4-3; size: -; D: TRBD1; J: TRBJ2-5; CDR3: CASSQDRGPWETQYF; DNA: TGCGCCAGCAGCCAAGACAGGGGGCCGTGGGAGACCCAGTACTTC
V: TRBV5-1; size: -; D: TRBD1; J: TRBJ1-4; CDR3: CASSLDRDRGGDEKLFF; DNA: TGCGCCAGCAGCTTGGACCGGGACAGGGGAGGAGATGAAAAACTGTTTTTT
V: TRBV19; size: -; D: TRBD2; J: TRBJ2-3; CDR3: CASSLMLAGASTDTQYF; DNA: TGTGCCAGTAGTCTGATGCTAGCGGGGGCCTCCACAGATACGCAGTATTTT
V: TRBV27; size: -; D: -; J: TRBJ2-1; CDR3: CASSLFWAGNTYNEQFF; DNA: TGTGCCAGCAGTTTATTTTGGGCGGGGAACACCTACAATGAGCAGTTCTTC
V: TRBV5-1; size: -; D: -; J: TRBJ2-2; CDR3: CASSLQGGITGELFF; DNA: TGCGCCAGCAGCCTACAGGGGGGGATCACCGGGGAGCTGTTTTTT
V: TRBV6-6; size: -; D: TRBD1; J: TRBJ1-5; CDR3: CASNSGQGGNQPQHF; DNA: TGTGCCAGCAACTCTGGACAGGGTGGCAATCAGCCCCAGCATTTT
V: TRBV24-1; size: -; D: -; J: TRBJ2-3; CDR3: CATSDTGSTDTQYF; DNA: TGTGCCACCAGTGACACAGGTAGCACAGATACGCAGTATTTT
V: TRBV5-8; size: -; D: TRBD1; J: TRBJ1-3; CDR3: CASSPGRDRAFSGNTIYF; DNA: TGTGCCAGCAGCCCGGGCCGGGACAGGGCCTTCTCTGGAAACACCATATATTTT
V: TRBV6-2/TRBV6-3; size: -; D: TRBD1; J: TRBJ1-2; CDR3: CASSPDRVYGYTF; DNA: TGTGCCAGCAGCCCGGACAGGGTCTATGGCTACACCTTC
V: TRBV9; size: once; D: -; J: TRBJ2-1; CDR3: CASSVATGVNEQFF; DNA: TGTGCCAGCAGCGTAGCTACGGGGGTCAATGAGCAGTTCTTC
V: TRBV12-3/TRBV12-4; size: -; D: -; J: TRBJ1-2; CDR3: CASSTTTSGYTF; DNA: TGTGCCAGCAGTACCACGACATCCGGCTACACCTTC
V: TRBV7-9; size: -; D: TRBD2; J: TRBJ2-1; CDR3: CASSLSGGAYEQFF; DNA: TGTGCCAGCAGCTTAAGCGGGGGGGCATATGAGCAGTTCTTC
V: TRBV6-5; size: once; D: -; J: TRBJ1-1; CDR3: CASTLRGTGGTEAFF; DNA: TGTGCCAGCACTCTCCGGGGGACTGGTGGAACTGAAGCTTTCTTT
V: TRBV7-7; size: -; D: -; J: TRBJ2-2; CDR3: CASSPAGKNTGELFF; DNA: TGTGCCAGCAGCCCCGCGGGGAAGAACACCGGGGAGCTGTTTTTT
V: TRBV6-6; size: -; D: -; J: TRBJ1-2; CDR3: CASSPDPDLRTNYGYTF; DNA: TGTGCCAGCAGTCCCGACCCCGACCTGAGGACTAACTATGGCTACACCTTC
V: TRBV7-2; size: -; D: -; J: TRBJ1-3; CDR3: CASSSPPGGRGNTIYF; DNA: TGTGCCAGCAGCTCCCCTCCGGGGGGAAGGGGAAACACCATATATTTT
V: TRBV6-6; size: -; D: TRBD1; J: TRBJ1-1; CDR3: CASSYLSQGTNTEAFF; DNA: TGTGCCAGCAGTTACTTGTCACAGGGGACGAACACTGAAGCTTTCTTT
V: TRBV10-3; size: -; D: -; J: TRBJ2-3; CDR3: CAISGVANTDTQYF; DNA: TGTGCCATCAGTGGGGTAGCTAACACAGATACGCAGTATTTT
V: TRBV7-9; size: few; D: TRBD1; J: TRBJ1-2; CDR3: CASSLGTGHYGYTF; DNA: TGTGCCAGCAGCTTGGGGACAGGGCACTATGGCTACACCTTC
V: TRBV5-5; size: once; D: -; J: TRBJ1-2; CDR3: CASSLAQGYGYTF; DNA: TGTGCCAGCAGCTTGGCTCAGGGCTATGGCTACACCTTC
V: TRBV27; size: -; D: -; J: TRBJ1-5; CDR3: CASSPGPSRNQPQHF; DNA: TGTGCCAGCAGTCCAGGGCCATCCAGAAATCAGCCCCAGCATTTT
V: TRBV2; size: -; D: TRBD1; J: TRBJ1-1; CDR3: CASCQGGMGNTEAFF; DNA: TGTGCCAGCTGTCAAGGGGGCATGGGGAACACTGAAGCTTTCTTT
V: TRBV27; size: -; D: TRBD1; J: TRBJ1-6; CDR3: CASRGTGFNSPLHF; DNA: TGTGCCAGCAGGGGGACAGGGTTCAATTCACCCCTCCACTTT
V: TRBV15; size: -; D: -; J: TRBJ2-7; CDR3: CATSRSRGGRSYEQYF; DNA: TGTGCCACCAGCAGATCTCGCGGAGGGAGGTCCTACGAGCAGTACTTC
V: TRBV19; size: -; D: TRBD1; J: TRBJ1-6; CDR3: CASSTGTGITPLHF; DNA: TGTGCCAGTAGTACCGGGACAGGGATAACACCCCTCCACTTT
V: TRBV12-5; size: -; D: -; J: TRBJ1-2; CDR3: CASGLDSNYGYTF; DNA: TGTGCTAGTGGTTTGGACAGTAACTATGGCTACACCTTC
V: TRBV7-9; size: -; D: TRBD1; J: TRBJ1-4; CDR3: CASSLTGGSEKLFF; DNA: TGTGCCAGCAGCTTGACAGGGGGAAGTGAAAAACTGTTTTTT
V: TRBV28; size: few; D: TRBD1; J: TRBJ1-5; CDR3: CASCVGGSSQPQHF; DNA: TGTGCCAGCTGCGTAGGGGGCTCTAGTCAGCCCCAGCATTTT
V: TRBV28; size: -; D: -; J: TRBJ1-4; CDR3: CASSRDGRKLFF; DNA: TGTGCCAGCAGCCGGGATGGCCGAAAACTGTTTTTT
V: TRBV5-6; size: -; D: -; J: TRBJ2-1; CDR3: CASSLGGQPSSYNEQFF; DNA: TGTGCCAGCAGCTTGGGAGGGCAGCCAAGCTCCTACAATGAGCAGTTCTTC
V: TRBV19; size: many; D: -; J: TRBJ2-5; CDR3: CASSSGGLETQYF; DNA: TGTGCCAGTAGTTCCGGCGGGCTGGAGACCCAGTACTTC
V: TRBV5-1; size: -; D: -; J: TRBJ2-6; CDR3: CASSSGTPKGANVLTF; DNA: TGCGCCAGCAGCTCCGGGACACCCAAGGGGGCCAACGTCCTGACTTTC
V: TRBV6-2/TRBV6-3; size: -; D: -; J: TRBJ2-3; CDR3: CASSYDEVWGLTDTQYF; DNA: TGTGCCAGCAGTTACGATGAAGTCTGGGGCCTGACGGATACGCAGTATTTT
V: TRBV5-4; size: -; D: -; J: TRBJ2-7; CDR3: CASSFGIGGAWEEQYF; DNA: TGTGCCAGCAGCTTTGGGATAGGGGGAGCTTGGGAGGAGCAGTACTTC
V: TRBV5-6; size: -; D: -; J: TRBJ1-2; CDR3: CASSLQGRSGYGYTF; DNA: TGTGCCAGCAGCTTACAGGGACGATCTGGCTATGGCTACACCTTC
V: TRBV7-2; size: -; D: -; J: TRBJ2-7; CDR3: CASSLRGGTVSYEQYF; DNA: TGTGCCAGCAGCTTAAGAGGGGGGACAGTATCCTACGAGCAGTACTTC
V: TRBV2; size: -; D: -; J: TRBJ1-1; CDR3: CASNPGMNTEAFF; DNA: TGTGCCAGCAATCCAGGGATGAACACTGAAGCTTTCTTT
V: TRBV30; size: -; D: -; J: TRBJ1-3; CDR3: CAWSVGRAGGNTIYF; DNA: TGTGCCTGGAGTGTAGGCCGCGCGGGAGGAAACACCATATATTTT
V: TRBV13; size: -; D: -; J: TRBJ1-1; CDR3: CASSPGRLNTEAFF; DNA: TGTGCCAGCAGCCCCGGCAGGCTGAACACTGAAGCTTTCTTT
V: TRBV30; size: -; D: TRBD1; J: TRBJ2-3; CDR3: CAWSVGRGRRSDTQYF; DNA: TGTGCCTGGAGTGTAGGCAGGGGGCGCCGGTCAGATACGCAGTATTTT
V: TRBV7-8; size: -; D: -; J: TRBJ2-1; CDR3: CASSLGGGSDEQFF; DNA: TGTGCCAGCAGCTTAGGGGGGGGCTCGGATGAGCAGTTCTTC
V: TRBV12-3/TRBV12-4; size: -; D: -; J: TRBJ1-5; CDR3: CASSREAGQPQHF; DNA: TGTGCCAGCAGTCGGGAGGCGGGTCAGCCCCAGCATTTT
V: TRBV4-2; size: -; D: -; J: TRBJ1-5; CDR3: CASSQDKGGRPQHF; DNA: TGTGCCAGCAGCCAAGATAAAGGTGGGAGGCCCCAGCATTTT
V: TRBV6-5; size: -; D: TRBD1; J: TRBJ1-6; CDR3: CASSTYRGDFNPLHF; DNA: TGTGCCAGCAGTACTTACAGGGGGGATTTCAATCCCCTCCACTTT
V: TRBV10-3; size: -; D: -; J: TRBJ1-4; CDR3: CAISDTGGGVKEKLFF; DNA: TGTGCCATCAGTGACACAGGTGGAGGGGTAAAGGAAAAACTGTTTTTT
V: TRBV19; size: -; D: TRBD1; J: TRBJ1-4; CDR3: CASRTDRGRTNEKLFF; DNA: TGTGCCAGTAGGACAGACAGGGGAAGAACTAATGAAAAACTGTTTTTT
V: TRBV19; size: -; D: TRBD1; J: TRBJ1-5; CDR3: CASSPRQGNSNQPQHF; DNA: TGTGCCAGTAGTCCGCGACAGGGGAATAGCAATCAGCCCCAGCATTTT
V: TRBV4-1; size: -; D: TRBD1; J: TRBJ2-1; CDR3: CASSPLGDRVRTEQFF; DNA: TGCGCCAGCAGCCCATTGGGTGACAGGGTCAGGACGGAGCAGTTCTTC
V: TRBV5-4; size: once; D: -; J: TRBJ2-2; CDR3: CAGLQGNTGELFF; DNA: TGTGCCGGATTACAGGGGAACACCGGGGAGCTGTTTTTT
V: TRBV6-5; size: once; D: TRBD1; J: TRBJ1-2; CDR3: CGTWGDRGSYGYTF; DNA: TGTGGAACTTGGGGGGACAGGGGATCCTATGGCTACACCTTC
V: TRBV7-9; size: -; D: -; J: TRBJ2-7; CDR3: CASFKGPPYEQYF; DNA: TGTGCCAGCTTTAAGGGGCCTCCCTACGAGCAGTACTTC
V: TRBV3-1/TRBV3-2; size: -; D: TRBD2; J: TRBJ2-2; CDR3: CASSSSGGELFF; DNA: TGTGCCAGCAGCTCTAGCGGGGGGGAGCTGTTTTTT
V: TRBV25-1; size: -; D: TRBD2; J: TRBJ2-5; CDR3: CASSSWAGVEETQYF; DNA: TGTGCCAGCTCAAGCTGGGCGGGGGTTGAGGAGACCCAGTACTTC